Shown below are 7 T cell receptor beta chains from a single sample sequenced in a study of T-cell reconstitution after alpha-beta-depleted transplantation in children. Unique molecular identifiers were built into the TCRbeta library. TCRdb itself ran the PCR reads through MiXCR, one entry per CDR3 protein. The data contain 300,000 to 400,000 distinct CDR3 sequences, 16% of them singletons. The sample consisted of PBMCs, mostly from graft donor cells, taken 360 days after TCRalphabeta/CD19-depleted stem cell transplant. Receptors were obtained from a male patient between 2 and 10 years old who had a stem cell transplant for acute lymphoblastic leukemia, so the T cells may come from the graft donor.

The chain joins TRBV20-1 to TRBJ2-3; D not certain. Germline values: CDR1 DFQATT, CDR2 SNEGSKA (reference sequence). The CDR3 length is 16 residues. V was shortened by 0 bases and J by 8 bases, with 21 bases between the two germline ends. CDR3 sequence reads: CSAREGLFPYTGTQYF. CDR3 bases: TGCAGTGCTAGAGAAGGCTTATTCCCATATACGGGTACGCAGTATTTT.

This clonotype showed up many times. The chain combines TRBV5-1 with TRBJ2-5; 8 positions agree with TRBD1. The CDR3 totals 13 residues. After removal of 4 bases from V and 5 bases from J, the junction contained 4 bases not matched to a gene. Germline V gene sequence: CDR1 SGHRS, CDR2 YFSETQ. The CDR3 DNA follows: TGCGCCAGCAGCGCCCGGGACAGGGAGACCCAGTACTTC. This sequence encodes CASSARDRETQYF.

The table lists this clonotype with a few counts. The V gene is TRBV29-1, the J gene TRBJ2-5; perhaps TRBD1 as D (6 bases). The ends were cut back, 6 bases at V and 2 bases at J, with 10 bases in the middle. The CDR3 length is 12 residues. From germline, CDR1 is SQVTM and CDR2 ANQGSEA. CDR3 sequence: CSVSDRQETQYF. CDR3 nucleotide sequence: TGCAGCGTCTCGGACAGACAAGAGACCCAGTACTTC.

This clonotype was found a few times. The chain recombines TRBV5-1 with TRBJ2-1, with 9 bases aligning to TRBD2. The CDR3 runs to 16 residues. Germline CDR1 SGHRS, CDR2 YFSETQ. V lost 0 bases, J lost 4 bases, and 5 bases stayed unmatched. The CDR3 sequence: CASSLAVLAGYNEQFF. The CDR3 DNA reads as TGCGCCAGCAGCTTGGCCGTACTAGCGGGTTACAATGAGCAGTTCTTC. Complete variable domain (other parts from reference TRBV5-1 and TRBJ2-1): KAGVTQTPRYLIKTRGQQVTLSCSPISGHRSVSWYQQTPGQGLQFLFEYFSETQRNKGNFPGRFSGRQFSNSRSEMNVSTLELGDSALYLCASSLAVLAGYNEQFFGPGTRLTVL.

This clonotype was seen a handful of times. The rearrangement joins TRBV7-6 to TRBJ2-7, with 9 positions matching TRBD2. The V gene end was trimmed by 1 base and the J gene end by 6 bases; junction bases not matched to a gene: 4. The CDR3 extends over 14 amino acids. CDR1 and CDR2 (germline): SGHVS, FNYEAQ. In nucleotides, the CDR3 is TGTGCCAGCAGCTTAGAGGGACTAGCAGGCGAGCAGTACTTC. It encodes CASSLEGLAGEQYF.

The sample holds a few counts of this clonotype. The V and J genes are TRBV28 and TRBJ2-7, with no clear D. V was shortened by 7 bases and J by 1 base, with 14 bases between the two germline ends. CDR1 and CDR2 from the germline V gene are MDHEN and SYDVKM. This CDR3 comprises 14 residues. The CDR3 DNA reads TGTGCCAGCATTCCCCGAGGCTCTTCCTACGAGCAGTACTTC. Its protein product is CASIPRGSSYEQYF.

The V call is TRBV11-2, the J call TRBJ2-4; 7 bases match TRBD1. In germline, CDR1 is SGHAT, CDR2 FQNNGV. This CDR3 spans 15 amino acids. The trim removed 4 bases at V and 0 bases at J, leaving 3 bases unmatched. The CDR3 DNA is TGTGCCAGCAGCTCCAACAGGGGAGCCAAAAACATTCAGTACTTC. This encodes CASSSNRGAKNIQYF.